This T cell receptor beta chain stems from a study of prognosis after radiotherapy for stage I lung cancer listed by TCRdb under 2021. Regarding the research as a whole: Between early 2018 and January 2019, around 19 patients with stage I NSCLC were enrolled in Nanjing, China. Fourteen patients had newly diagnosed primary stage I lung tumors, and a few had oligometastatic NSCLC after surgical resection of the primary tumor. Every patient was deemed medically inoperable, approximately 11 because of comorbidities and several because they refused surgery. The cohort included about 12 men and several women, with a median age of around 70 years and a range of about 53 to 95 years. About a dozen patients had adenocarcinoma and six or seven had squamous cell carcinoma as the tumor histology. Using image-guided IMRT or VMAT, SBRT was delivered in 3 to 5 fractions at a biologically effective dose of at least 100 Gy. In every patient, SBRT was given without any concurrent therapy. About 20% of the 19 patients developed distant metastases after SBRT, at a median of around 7 months; the other 15 showed no significant progression. This study profiled peripheral blood TCR beta repertoires from stage I NSCLC patients before and after stereotactic body radiotherapy and linked the repertoires to distant failure. The study took one blood sample before SBRT and one after SBRT from each of about 19 patients and sequenced all 40 or so samples. What the research found in general, with its limitations: After SBRT, the number of unique TCR clones decreased (median roughly 9,900 before versus some 6,900 after; Wilcoxon paired P=0.011). None of the reported P values were adjusted for multiple comparisons. The study was limited by its small cohort and short follow-up, and the findings require independent validation. Post-SBRT Shannon entropy and its change from baseline were lower in patients who developed distant metastases; baseline Shannon entropy was not associated with metastases. Whether the expanded TCR clones were tumor-specific was not determined. Differences in TRBV and TRBJ usage frequencies by metastasis status were reportedly observed in two V genes at baseline and in roughly 10 V and two J genes after SBRT.

No patient had a history of other malignancies or prior chemotherapy or radiotherapy, and all had node-negative disease on CT and PET/CT. At each of two time points, roughly 6.5 milliliters of peripheral venous blood were collected in EDTA tubes. PBMCs were isolated by Ficoll-Paque Plus density-gradient centrifugation. Samples were stored at -80°C immediately after collection until analysis. Details on this clonotype: Its binding antigen is unknown. Per-base qualities were not stored, and no clone one base away is much larger.

From the cysteine through the phenylalanine, the CDR3 covers 13 amino acids. Just the 39-base CDR3 DNA is kept, in frame starting at base 1. V is pruned by 4 bases and J by 5 bases, leaving 4 bases of the junction without a gene match. The germline V gene (reference sequence) gives CDR1 as DFQATT and CDR2 as SNEGSKA. Two rounds of multiplex PCR were used to amplify the TCR beta CDR3 region from genomic DNA. In the first round of PCR, primers specific to each TRBV and TRBJ gene were used, and the primer sequences are filed in Chinese patent CN105087789A. The second PCR round used universal primers. The Roche High Pure PCR Template Preparation Kit was used to extract genomic DNA from frozen PBMCs. An Illumina HiSeq 3000 was used to sequence the libraries paired-end with 151 bp reads. On the study's bioinformatics: Raw reads lacking the multiplex PCR primer sequences were removed with CutAdapt. Using PEAR, the high-quality paired reads were merged into contigs. MiXCR assigned TRB V, D and J gene segments to each contig by aligning to reference sequences. CDR3 sequences were clustered by base quality and sequence similarity to remove sequencing errors. Diversity was calculated as Shannon entropy divided by the natural log of the number of productive TCR sequences. One minus Shannon entropy divided by the natural log of the number of unique clonotypes was used as the definition of clonality. Using the Youden index from ROC curves, the researchers picked the repertoire-metric cut-offs for progression-free survival, and all analyses were carried out in R 3.5.3. TCRdb trimmed the raw reads at Q25, called clones with MiXCR and kept productive beta chains. Identical CDR3 protein sequences are pooled into one entry, listed with their most common genes and DNA. The V and J calls were not made by the authors but by TCRdb's processing. Present in this sample are some 27,000 distinct CDR3 sequences, approximately 38% of which were seen just once. The top ten constitute around 29% of the sample.

The rearrangement joined TRBV20-1 to TRBJ2-7; TRBD2 fits 11 bases in the junction. The source was PBMCs, collected before or after stereotactic body radiation therapy (not recorded which). The clonotype comes from a donor aged 50 or older with non-small cell lung cancer. CDR3 protein: CSATTSGKDEQYF. In nucleotides, the sequence is TGCAGTGCTACGACTAGCGGGAAGGACGAGCAGTACTTC.